This is a list of T cell receptor beta chains from one sample in a study of T cell responses to AZD1222 COVID-19 vaccine. Using immunoSEQ multiplex PCR, the repertoire was profiled, and TCRdb retains in-frame clones only, with some absent. The table shows around 130,000 clones, with approximately 88% occurring only once. This material consisted of peripheral blood, taken on day 0 of AZD1222 vaccination. The receptors here all came from an adult in good health. The CDR3 runs from the conserved cysteine through the conserved F or W. Each record gives: D gene, V gene, clone size, J gene, CDR3 protein, CDR3 DNA. D genes are given only for firm matches. Expanded clones get a size class; other rows say once, few or many, or leave the size out.

>-|TRBV30|-|TRBJ1-5
CAWRGQGNQPQHF
TGTGCCTGGAGGGGGCAGGGCAATCAGCCCCAGCATTTT
>-|TRBV5-1|-|TRBJ1-1
CASSLDPQENTEAFF
TGCGCCAGCAGCTTGGATCCACAGGAGAACACTGAAGCTTTCTTT
>-|TRBV24-1|-|TRBJ2-1
CATSGRDTNYNEQFF
TGTGCCACCAGTGGTCGGGACACCAACTACAATGAGCAGTTCTTC
>-|TRBV5-1|-|TRBJ2-6
CASIRDSGANVLTF
TGCGCCAGCATCAGGGACTCTGGGGCCAACGTCCTGACTTTC
>TRBD2|TRBV4-1|-|TRBJ2-7
CASSQGTTSVYEQYF
TGCGCCAGCAGCCAAGGAACGACTAGCGTTTACGAGCAGTACTTC
>-|TRBV18|-|TRBJ2-7
CASSPPSGFLYEQYF
TGTGCCAGCTCACCACCTTCAGGGTTTCTCTACGAGCAGTACTTC
>TRBD1|TRBV24-1|-|TRBJ2-1
CATSGGQGVHEQFF
TGTGCCACCAGTGGGGGACAGGGGGTACATGAGCAGTTCTTC
>-|TRBV5-1|-|TRBJ2-7
CASSWDLREQYF
TGCGCCAGCAGTTGGGACCTACGGGAGCAGTACTTC
>TRBD2|TRBV10-3|-|TRBJ2-7
CAISESGTSGGIGLYEQYF
TGTGCCATCAGTGAGTCCGGGACTAGCGGGGGAATCGGACTTTACGAGCAGTACTTC
>-|TRBV5-6|-|TRBJ2-7
CASSFRSRSYEQYF
TGTGCCAGCAGTTTCCGTTCTCGCTCCTACGAGCAGTACTTC
>TRBD2|TRBV19|-|TRBJ2-7
CASNERGEQYF
TGTGCCAGTAACGAGCGGGGCGAGCAGTACTTC
>-|TRBV24-1|-|TRBJ2-1
CATSVRTGTLSYNEQFF
TGTGCCACCAGTGTACGAACCGGGACCCTGAGCTACAATGAGCAGTTCTTC
>-|TRBV7-2|-|TRBJ2-2
CASSLQGTNTGELFF
TGTGCCAGCAGCTTACAGGGGACTAACACCGGGGAGCTGTTTTTT
>TRBD2|TRBV5-1|-|TRBJ2-5
CASSSQTSGGQETQYF
TGCGCCAGCAGCTCTCAGACTAGCGGGGGACAAGAGACCCAGTACTTC
>TRBD1|TRBV11-3|-|TRBJ2-5
CASSLGDRGQETQYF
TGTGCCAGCAGCTTAGGGGACAGGGGACAAGAGACCCAGTACTTC
>-|TRBV20-1|once|TRBJ1-1
CSASDQDPEAFF
TGCAGTGCTAGTGACCAAGATCCTGAAGCTTTCTTT
>-|TRBV2|-|TRBJ2-3
CAGAVTRGGDTQYF
TGTGCCGGAGCAGTAACTAGAGGTGGTGATACGCAGTATTTT
>-|TRBV7-9|-|TRBJ2-7
CASSPNPGHSSYEQYF
TGTGCCAGCAGCCCGAATCCGGGACACAGCTCCTACGAGCAGTACTTC
>-|TRBV6-5|-|TRBJ2-6
CASSYSARANVLTF
TGTGCCAGCAGTTACTCGGCTAGGGCCAACGTCCTGACTTTC
>TRBD1|TRBV11-2|once|TRBJ2-7
CASSLARDRGREQYF
TGTGCCAGCAGCTTAGCTAGGGACAGGGGGCGCGAGCAGTACTTC
>-|TRBV28|-|TRBJ2-7
CASRSPQAPYEQYF
TGTGCCAGCAGAAGCCCGCAGGCCCCCTACGAGCAGTACTTC
>-|TRBV3-1/TRBV3-2|-|TRBJ1-5
CASSQMGGNQPQHF
TGTGCCAGCAGCCAAATGGGCGGCAATCAGCCCCAGCATTTT
>-|TRBV24-1|-|TRBJ1-6
CATSDTGYNSPLHF
TGTGCCACCAGTGATACAGGGTATAATTCACCCCTCCACTTT
>-|TRBV10-3|-|TRBJ2-3
CAIRAEPSTDTQYF
TGTGCCATCAGAGCGGAACCGTCGACAGATACGCAGTATTTT
>TRBD1|TRBV2|-|TRBJ2-6
CASSAIQGAGANVLTF
TGTGCCAGCAGTGCAATCCAGGGGGCTGGGGCCAACGTCCTGACTTTC
>-|TRBV3-1/TRBV3-2|-|TRBJ2-7
CASSQVVGSDEQYF
TGTGCCAGCAGCCAGGTCGTGGGGTCGGACGAGCAGTACTTC
>-|TRBV5-1|few|TRBJ1-2
CASSLGQDYGYTF
TGCGCCAGCAGCTTGGGACAGGACTATGGCTACACCTTC
>-|TRBV14|-|TRBJ1-3
CASSQGGRAGNTIYF
TGTGCCAGCAGCCAAGGTGGAAGGGCTGGAAACACCATATATTTT
>TRBD2|TRBV11-2|-|TRBJ2-2
CASSPQSLAGGRGELFF
TGTGCCAGCAGCCCCCAGTCCCTAGCGGGGGGCCGAGGGGAGCTGTTTTTT
>TRBD1|TRBV3-1/TRBV3-2|-|TRBJ1-2
CASSPGTGPPYGYTF
TGTGCCAGCAGCCCAGGGACAGGACCTCCCTATGGCTACACCTTC
>-|TRBV19|-|TRBJ1-5
CASMRTNSNQPQHF
TGTGCCAGTATGAGGACAAATAGCAATCAGCCCCAGCATTTT
>-|TRBV4-2|-|TRBJ2-1
CASSQGSSSRGYDEQFF
TGTGCCAGCAGCCAAGGCTCATCTTCTAGGGGTTATGATGAGCAGTTCTTC
>-|TRBV7-2|-|TRBJ1-5
CASSLEVGIGPQHF
TGTGCCAGCAGCTTAGAGGTTGGGATAGGGCCCCAGCATTTT
>TRBD1|TRBV13|-|TRBJ2-5
CASSSRQGAGETQYF
TGTGCCAGCAGCTCCCGACAGGGGGCGGGAGAGACCCAGTACTTC
>-|TRBV18|-|TRBJ2-7
CASSPTERFYEQYF
TGTGCCAGCTCACCGACAGAGAGATTCTACGAGCAGTACTTC
>-|TRBV5-6|-|TRBJ2-7
CASSPSGFSDYEQYF
TGTGCCAGCAGCCCCAGTGGGTTTTCCGACTACGAGCAGTACTTC
>-|TRBV5-1|once|TRBJ1-2
CASSAAVSASYGYTF
TGCGCCAGCAGCGCGGCGGTCAGCGCTAGCTATGGCTACACCTTC
>-|TRBV5-1|few|TRBJ1-2
CASSLRGDHYGYTF
TGCGCCAGCAGCTTGAGGGGGGACCACTATGGCTACACCTTC
>TRBD1|TRBV4-3|-|TRBJ1-4
CASSKNRGTKEKLFF
TGCGCCAGCAGCAAGAACAGGGGAACAAAAGAAAAACTGTTTTTT
>-|TRBV5-1|-|TRBJ1-2
CASSSTGAVISYGYTF
TGCGCCAGCAGCTCGACCGGGGCGGTGATAAGCTATGGCTACACCTTC